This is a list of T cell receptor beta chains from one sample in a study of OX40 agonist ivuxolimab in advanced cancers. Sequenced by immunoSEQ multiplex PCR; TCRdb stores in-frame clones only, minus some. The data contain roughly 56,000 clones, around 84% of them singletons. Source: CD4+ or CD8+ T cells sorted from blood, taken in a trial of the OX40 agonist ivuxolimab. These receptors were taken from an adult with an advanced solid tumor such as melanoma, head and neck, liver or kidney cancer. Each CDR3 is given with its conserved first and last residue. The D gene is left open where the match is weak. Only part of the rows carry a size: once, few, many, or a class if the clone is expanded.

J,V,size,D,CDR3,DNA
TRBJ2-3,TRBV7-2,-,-,CASSPWGNTDTQYF,TGTGCCAGCAGCCCCTGGGGGAATACAGATACGCAGTATTTT
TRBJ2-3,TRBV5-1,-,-,CASSPGGTDATDTQYF,TGCGCCAGCAGCCCGGGGGGGACAGATGCCACAGATACGCAGTATTTT
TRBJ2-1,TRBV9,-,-,CASSARYNEQFF,TGTGCCAGCAGCGCTCGGTACAATGAGCAGTTCTTC
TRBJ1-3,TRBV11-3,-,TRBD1,CASSLGQSGNTIYF,TGTGCCAGCAGCCTGGGACAGTCTGGAAACACCATATATTTT
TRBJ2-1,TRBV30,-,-,CAWSVPGSNEQFF,TGTGCCTGGAGTGTACCGGGGTCCAATGAGCAGTTCTTC
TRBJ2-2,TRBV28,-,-,CASSLPGDNTGELFF,TGTGCCAGCAGTTTGCCAGGGGACAACACCGGGGAGCTGTTTTTT
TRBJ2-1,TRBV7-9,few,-,CASSLAAGYEQFF,TGTGCCAGCAGCTTAGCGGCCGGGTATGAGCAGTTCTTC
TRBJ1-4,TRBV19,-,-,CASMKDRRGEKLFF,TGTGCCAGTATGAAAGACAGGAGAGGTGAAAAACTGTTTTTT
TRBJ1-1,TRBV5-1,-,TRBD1,CASSFGQGQAFF,TGCGCCAGCAGCTTCGGACAGGGACAAGCTTTCTTT
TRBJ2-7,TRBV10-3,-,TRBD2,CAISESSGRAYEQYF,TGTGCCATCAGTGAGTCTAGCGGGAGGGCCTACGAGCAGTACTTC
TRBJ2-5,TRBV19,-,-,CASAPGRQETQYF,TGTGCCAGTGCCCCGGGACGACAAGAGACCCAGTACTTC
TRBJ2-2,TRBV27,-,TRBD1,CASSWRQGIRTGELFF,TGTGCCAGCAGTTGGCGACAGGGGATTAGGACCGGGGAGCTGTTTTTT
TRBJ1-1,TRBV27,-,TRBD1,CASSVQGLNTEAFF,TGTGCCAGCAGTGTACAGGGGTTGAACACTGAAGCTTTCTTT
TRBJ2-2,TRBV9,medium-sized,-,CASSVFRTPNTGELFF,TGTGCCAGCAGCGTCTTCCGGACACCGAACACCGGGGAGCTGTTTTTT
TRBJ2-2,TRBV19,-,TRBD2,CASSATSADPNTGELFF,TGTGCCAGTAGCGCGACTAGCGCAGACCCGAACACCGGGGAGCTGTTTTTT
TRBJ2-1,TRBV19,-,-,CASSIWADINSDNEQFF,TGTGCCAGTAGTATATGGGCAGATATCAACTCAGACAATGAGCAGTTCTTC
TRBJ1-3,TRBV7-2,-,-,CASSAGAPSGNTIYF,TGTGCCAGCAGTGCCGGGGCCCCCTCTGGAAACACCATATATTTT
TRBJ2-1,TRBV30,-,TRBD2,CAWSEIVAGGPNEQFF,TGTGCCTGGAGTGAAATAGTAGCGGGAGGGCCCAATGAGCAGTTCTTC
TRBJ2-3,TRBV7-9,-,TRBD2,CASSDTSGSSTYGDTQYF,TGTGCCAGCAGCGATACTAGCGGGAGTTCAACTTACGGAGATACGCAGTATTTT
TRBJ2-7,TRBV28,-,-,CASSSDDGVLYEQYF,TGTGCCAGCAGTTCCGACGACGGAGTCCTCTACGAGCAGTACTTC
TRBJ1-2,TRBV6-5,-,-,CASCRGGAGDYTF,TGTGCCAGCTGTCGTGGGGGCGCGGGGGACTACACCTTC
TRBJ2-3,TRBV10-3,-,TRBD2,CAISDPGGKDTQYF,TGTGCCATCAGTGACCCCGGGGGGAAAGATACGCAGTATTTT
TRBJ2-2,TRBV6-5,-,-,CASSYGSQGELFF,TGTGCCAGCAGTTATGGGTCTCAAGGGGAGCTGTTTTTT
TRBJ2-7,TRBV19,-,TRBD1,CASSISRDSSYEQYF,TGTGCCAGTAGTATCTCCCGGGACAGTTCCTACGAGCAGTACTTC
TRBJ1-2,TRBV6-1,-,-,CASSEFGSSNYGYTF,TGTGCCAGCAGTGAATTTGGCAGTTCTAACTATGGCTACACCTTC
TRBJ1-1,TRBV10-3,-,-,CAIRESVRGFSSTEAFF,TGTGCCATCAGAGAAAGCGTCCGGGGATTCTCAAGCACTGAAGCTTTCTTT
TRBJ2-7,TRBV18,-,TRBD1,CASSISRDRIYEQYF,TGTGCCAGCTCAATCTCCCGGGACAGGATCTACGAGCAGTACTTC
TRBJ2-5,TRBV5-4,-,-,CASSLAPGPQETQYF,TGTGCCAGCAGCTTGGCCCCGGGCCCCCAAGAGACCCAGTACTTC
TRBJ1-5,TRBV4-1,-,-,CASSQELVSGPNQPQHF,TGCGCCAGCAGCCAAGAATTGGTGTCAGGGCCCAATCAGCCCCAGCATTTT
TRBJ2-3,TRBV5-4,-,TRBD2,CASSARGEGTQYF,TGTGCCAGCAGCGCCCGGGGGGAGGGTACGCAGTATTTT
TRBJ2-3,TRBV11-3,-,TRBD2,CASSLRGTRSADTQYF,TGTGCCAGCAGCCTCCGGGGGACTAGGAGCGCAGATACGCAGTATTTT
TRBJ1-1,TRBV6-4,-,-,CASSVEENTEAFF,TGTGCCAGCAGTGTTGAGGAGAACACTGAAGCTTTCTTT
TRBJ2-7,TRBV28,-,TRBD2,CASSFQLAGGDEQYF,TGTGCCAGCAGTTTTCAACTAGCGGGAGGGGACGAGCAGTACTTC
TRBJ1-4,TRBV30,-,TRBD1,CAWRGSGTGINEKLFF,TGTGCCTGGAGGGGTTCCGGGACAGGGATTAATGAAAAACTGTTTTTT
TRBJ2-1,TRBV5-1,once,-,CASSQAGYNEQFF,TGCGCCAGCAGCCAGGCGGGATACAATGAGCAGTTCTTC
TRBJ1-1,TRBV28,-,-,CASSLPGDLTEAFF,TGTGCCAGCAGTTTACCCGGGGACCTGACTGAAGCTTTCTTT